This T cell receptor (beta chain) was retrieved from a study of blood T cell repertoires in COVID-19. Background on the study: COVID-19 samples collected from the United States, Italy and Spain covered acute and convalescent phases. From T cells, B-cell-depleted T cells, or PBMCs came the material, which was cDNA or gDNA.

Authors' methods: Nucleated cell number was recorded as an estimate derived from reference gene primer amplification. Assay: immunoSEQ multiplex PCR; the TCRdb copy retains only in-frame clones and omits some. The DNA gave D and trimming, while V, J and clone size come from that table. Of about 130,000 clones listed, about 76% were seen once; the top ten hold almost 8.5%. This clone was counted between two and nine times. Sequencing was performed on peripheral blood. The clonotype was recovered from a woman aged 60-75 years with active or convalescent COVID-19.

The CDR3 region is CASSVGHGNTIYF. The CDR3 DNA reads as TGCGCCAGCAGCGTGGGACATGGAAACACCATATATTTT. This sequence joins TRBV5-1 and TRBJ1-3; tentatively, D is TRBD1 (6 bases). Between the trimmed V and J ends, which lost 4 bases and 3 bases, there was a span of 8 bases. Germline V gives CDR1 SGHRS, CDR2 YFSETQ. The CDR3 totals 13 residues.